The 24 T cell receptor beta chains listed next were all sequenced from one sample in a study of graft-versus-host responses after intestinal transplantation. These TCRs are of unknown antigen specificity. Sequenced by immunoSEQ multiplex PCR; TCRdb stores in-frame clones only, minus some. In the table there are around 93,000 clones, about 93% of which are singletons. The material was unstimulated CD8+ T cells sorted from spleen or lymph node cells, obtained before intestinal transplant. These receptor sequences come from a human donor who received an intestinal transplant.

This chain connects TRBV4-1 to TRBJ2-7; TRBD2 is a possible D gene (5 bases). The V end was cut by 8 bases, the J end by 4 bases, with 9 bases between. CDR3 length equals 11 residues. Germline loops: CDR1 MGHRA, CDR2 YSYEKL. CDR3 nucleotide sequence: TGCGCCAGCGGAGGAGGTTACGAGCAGTACTTC. Its translation is CASGGGYEQYF.

J is TRBJ2-7 and V is TRBV29-1, with 7 positions matching TRBD1. There are 11 residues in the CDR3. Per the germline V gene, CDR1 is SQVTM and CDR2 is ANQGSEA. The junction had 4 bases not matched to a gene; V was cut back by 5 bases and J by 6 bases. CDR3 bases: TGCAGCGTTACAGGGGCGGTCGAGCAGTACTTC. Protein: CSVTGAVEQYF.

Written as DNA, the CDR3 is TGTGCCAGCAGCGTAGAGCCACTAGAAGGTTGGGAGCAGTTCTTC. As protein: CASSVEPLEGWEQFF. The V call is TRBV9, the J call TRBJ2-1, with D tentatively TRBD2 (5 bases). The CDR3 runs to 15 residues. The V end was cut by 0 bases, the J end by 10 bases, with 17 bases between. In germline, CDR1 is SGDLS, CDR2 YYNGEE.

J is TRBJ2-5 and V is TRBV5-1; D gene unclear. The germline V gene has CDR1 SGHRS and CDR2 YFSETQ. The V end was cut by 3 bases, the J end by 5 bases, with 14 bases between. This CDR3 comprises 14 residues. CDR3 sequence (DNA): TGCGCCAGCAGCTCGCCCCCCGGTGGGGAGACCCAGTACTTC. This codes for CASSSPPGGETQYF.

The chain couples TRBV28 to TRBJ1-2, with D maybe TRBD1 (6 bases). Deletions cut 6 bases from V and 3 bases from J, with 20 bases between. CDR1 MDHEN and CDR2 SYDVKM come from the germline V gene. The CDR3 consists of 16 residues. DNA of the CDR3: TGTGCCAGCAGCTCGCCCGACAGGCAACCCTACTATGGCTACACCTTC. This codes for CASSSPDRQPYYGYTF.

This chain connects TRBV5-4 to TRBJ2-7; possibly TRBD1 for D (5 bases). CDR1 and CDR2 (germline): SGHNT, YYREEE (reference sequence). This CDR3 spans 15 amino acids. Deletions cut 1 base from V and 4 bases from J, with 15 bases between. Written as DNA, the CDR3 is TGTGCCAGCAGCTTGTGGGGCAGGCTTTGGTACGAGCAGTACTTC. Residues: CASSLWGRLWYEQYF.

The chain recombines TRBV2 with TRBJ2-1; D remains unclear. V gave up 7 bases and J gave up 7 bases, with 17 bases separating them. Germline V gives CDR1 SNHLY, CDR2 FYNNEI. The CDR3 sequence is 14 residues long. The CDR3 protein is CASKPLDNSNEQFF. The CDR3 nucleotides are TGTGCCAGCAAACCCTTGGATAATTCGAATGAGCAGTTCTTC. The whole variable domain, filled in from reference TRBV2 and TRBJ2-1, reads EPEVTQTPSHQVTQMGQEVILRCVPISNHLYFYWYRQILGQKVEFLVSFYNNEISEKSEIFDDQFSVERPDGSNFTLKIRSTKLEDSAMYFCASKPLDNSNEQFFGPGTRLTVL.

This clone was recorded only once. The rearrangement joins TRBV19 to TRBJ1-5; no definite D call. There are 15 residues in the CDR3. CDR1 LNHDA and CDR2 SQIVND come from the germline V gene (reference sequence). V was pared by 3 bases and J by 4 bases, with 13 bases between. The CDR3 region is CASSMYGVGNQPQHF. The CDR3 DNA reads as TGTGCCAGTAGTATGTACGGGGTCGGTAATCAGCCCCAGCATTTT.

The chain couples TRBV29-1 to TRBJ2-7; 13 bases align to TRBD2. V lost 0 bases to trimming and J lost 1 base; unmatched junction nucleotides: 6. The germline V gene encodes CDR1 SQVTM and CDR2 ANQGSEA. The CDR3 length is 17 residues. The CDR3 region has the DNA TGCAGCGTTGAAGACGAGATGACTAGCGGGAGGTCCTACGAGCAGTACTTC. As protein: CSVEDEMTSGRSYEQYF.

This sequence joins TRBV4-1 and TRBJ2-5; no clear D gene. Near its end, the DNA agrees better with TRBJ2-7, so the J call may be wrong. The CDR3 is 13 residues long. Germline lookup yields CDR1 MGHRA and CDR2 YSYEKL. CDR3 nucleotide sequence: TGCGCCAGCAGCCAAGAAGTGTCCTACGAGCAGTACTTC. It encodes CASSQEVSYEQYF.

This clone came up once. The J gene is TRBJ2-1, the V gene TRBV5-1; maybe TRBD2 (6 bases). Trimming removed 0 bases at V and 6 bases at J, with 10 bases between. From germline, CDR1 is SGHRS and CDR2 YFSETQ. The CDR3 is 14 amino acids. CDR3 sequence: CASSLEGLPNEQFF. CDR3 nucleotides: TGCGCCAGCAGCTTGGAGGGACTTCCCAATGAGCAGTTCTTC.

The CDR3 here is CASSPGQGGEKLFF. The CDR3, as DNA: TGTGCCAGCAGCCCCGGACAGGGCGGGGAAAAACTGTTTTTT. The gene calls are TRBV11-1 and TRBJ1-4, with TRBD1 matching 8 bases. Germline trimming cut 5 bases from V and 8 bases from J; bases unmatched to any gene: 7. From germline, CDR1 is SGHAT and CDR2 FQDESV (reference sequence). The CDR3 consists of 14 residues.

This clone was counted a single time. The chain links TRBV2 to TRBJ1-5; 9 nucleotides line up with TRBD1. The ends lost 8 bases at V and 2 bases at J; junction bases unmatched: 1. This CDR3 comprises 13 residues. Germline V gene lookup returns CDR1 SNHLY and CDR2 FYNNEI. The CDR3 protein is CASRDRGNQPQHF. The CDR3 DNA reads as TGTGCCAGCCGGGACAGGGGCAATCAGCCCCAGCATTTT.

The rearrangement links TRBV19 to TRBJ2-1, with D unresolved. V lost 5 bases to trimming and J lost 9 bases, with 17 bases between them. Germline V gives CDR1 LNHDA, CDR2 SQIVND (reference sequence). This CDR3 has 14 residues. CDR3 in amino acids: CASSPEGPDREQFF. CDR3 in DNA: TGTGCCAGTAGTCCGGAAGGTCCGGACCGTGAGCAGTTCTTC.

This chain connects TRBV30 to TRBJ2-1; D is unclear. The germline V gene encodes CDR1 GTSNPN and CDR2 SVGIG (reference sequence). The CDR3 has 11 amino acids. Trimming removed 5 bases at V and 5 bases at J, with 7 bases between. This chain's CDR3 is CAWRVDNEQFF. The CDR3 DNA is TGTGCCTGGCGGGTCGACAATGAGCAGTTCTTC.

V is TRBV6-1 and J is TRBJ2-5; 7 bases agree with TRBD2. Trimming cost V 7 bases and J 7 bases; bases outside gene matches: 6. The germline V gene encodes CDR1 MNHNS and CDR2 SASEGT. This CDR3 contains 12 residues. DNA of the CDR3: TGTGCCAGCAACGGACTAGAGGGGACCCAGTACTTC. Residues: CASNGLEGTQYF.

This clone has only a few counts. The CDR3 region is CASSQVEEDEQYF. The CDR3 DNA sequence: TGCGCCAGCAGCCAAGTTGAGGAAGACGAGCAGTACTTC. This chain links TRBV4-1 with TRBJ2-7; D is ambiguous. V lost 1 base, J lost 5 bases, and 9 bases lay in between. The CDR3 has 13 amino acids. Germline loops: CDR1 MGHRA, CDR2 YSYEKL.

The chain joins TRBV2 to TRBJ2-7, with 10 bases identical to TRBD2. CDR1 SNHLY and CDR2 FYNNEI come from the germline V gene. V gave up 2 bases and J gave up 6 bases; unmatched junction bases: 10. The CDR3 contains 16 residues. The CDR3 bases are TGTGCCAGCAGTGAATTGGTAACTAGCGGGAAGGGCGAGCAGTACTTC. It yields the protein CASSELVTSGKGEQYF.

This clone appeared once. The gene calls are TRBV6-5 and TRBJ2-2; possibly TRBD1 or TRBD2 for D (6 bases each). CDR1 MNHEY and CDR2 SVGAGI come from the germline V gene. CDR3 length: 15 amino acids. The ends were cut back, 7 bases at V and 3 bases at J, with 15 bases in the middle. The CDR3 bases are TGTGCCAGCACCAAAGGGGGGCCGCACACCGGGGAGCTGTTTTTT. It specifies CASTKGGPHTGELFF.

This clone was seen more than once but under ten times. The chain uses TRBV6-5 and TRBJ2-5; 9 bases are a match to TRBD1. Trimming at V came to 1 base and at J to 4 bases, leaving 4 bases not matched to a gene. CDR1 MNHEY and CDR2 SVGAGI come from the germline V gene. The CDR3 runs 15 residues. CDR3: CASSYYTGGSETQYF. The CDR3 DNA sequence: TGTGCCAGCAGTTACTATACAGGGGGCTCAGAGACCCAGTACTTC.

This clone was seen ten or more times. As DNA, the CDR3 is TGTGCCAGCAGCGGTACAATGATCTATGGCTACACCTTC. Its translation is CASSGTMIYGYTF. The chain recombines TRBV7-9 with TRBJ1-2; D is unresolved. Looked up from germline, CDR1 is SEHNR and CDR2 is FQNEAQ (reference sequence). This CDR3 has 13 amino acids. The V end lost 5 bases, the J end lost 4 bases, and 11 bases lay between the germline ends.

In its sample, this clone was seen once. This chain links TRBV4-2 with TRBJ2-7; maybe TRBD2 (5 bases). This CDR3 has 15 residues. Germline V gene sequence: CDR1 LGHNA, CDR2 YNFKEQ. Trimming took 0 bases from V and 0 from J, leaving 9 bases between them. The CDR3 spells CASSQEGGSSYEQYF. DNA of the CDR3: TGTGCCAGCAGCCAAGAGGGTGGGAGCTCCTACGAGCAGTACTTC.

The V call is TRBV6-1, the J call TRBJ2-1, with 7 positions matching TRBD2. CDR1 is MNHNS, CDR2 SASEGT, per germline. Germline trimming cut 2 bases from V and 0 bases from J; bases unmatched to any gene: 7. The CDR3 totals 17 residues. CDR3 in amino acids: CASSEQSGTTSYNEQFF. Here the CDR3 DNA reads TGTGCCAGCAGTGAACAATCTGGGACTACCTCCTACAATGAGCAGTTCTTC.

This chain uses TRBV5-6 with TRBJ2-7, with D uncertain. CDR3 length: 13 residues. Trimming removed 7 bases from V and 2 bases from J, with 13 bases in between. Per germline, CDR1 SGHDT and CDR2 YYEEEE. Here the CDR3 DNA reads TGTGCCAGCTACGCTTTCCCTACCTACGAGCAGTACTTC. Translating gives CASYAFPTYEQYF. The whole variable domain, filled in from reference TRBV5-6 and TRBJ2-7, reads DAGVTQSPTHLIKTRGQQVTLRCSPKSGHDTVSWYQQALGQGPQFIFQYYEEEERQRGNFPDRFSGHQFPNYSSELNVNALLLGDSALYLCASYAFPTYEQYFGPGTRLTVT.